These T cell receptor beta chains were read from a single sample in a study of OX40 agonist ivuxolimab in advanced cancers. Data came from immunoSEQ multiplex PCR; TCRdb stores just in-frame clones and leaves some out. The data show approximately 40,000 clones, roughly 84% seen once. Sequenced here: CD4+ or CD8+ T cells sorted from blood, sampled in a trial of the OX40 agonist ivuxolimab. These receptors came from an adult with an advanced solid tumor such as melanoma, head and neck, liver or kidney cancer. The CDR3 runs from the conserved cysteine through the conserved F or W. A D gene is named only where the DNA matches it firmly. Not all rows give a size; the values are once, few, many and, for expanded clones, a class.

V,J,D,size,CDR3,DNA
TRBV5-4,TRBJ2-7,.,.,CASSFSSGAYEQYF,TGTGCCAGCAGCTTTTCGTCGGGAGCCTACGAGCAGTACTTC
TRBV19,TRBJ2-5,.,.,CASSENSWGVTQYF,TGTGCCAGTAGTGAAAATAGTTGGGGGGTGACCCAGTACTTC
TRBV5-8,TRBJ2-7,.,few,CASSLARGYSSYEQYF,TGTGCCAGCAGCTTGGCAAGGGGGTACAGCTCCTACGAGCAGTACTTC
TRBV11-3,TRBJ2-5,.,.,CASRGGGTAQYF,TGTGCCAGCAGGGGAGGAGGAACGGCCCAGTACTTC
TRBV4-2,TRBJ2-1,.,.,CASSADELGNEQFF,TGTGCCAGCAGCGCGGACGAACTTGGCAATGAGCAGTTCTTC
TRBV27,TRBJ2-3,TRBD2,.,CASSLASGRVLTDTQYF,TGTGCCAGCAGTTTGGCTAGCGGGAGAGTTCTCACAGATACGCAGTATTTT
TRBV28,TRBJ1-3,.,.,CASTWGVGNTIYF,TGTGCCAGCACGTGGGGGGTTGGAAACACCATATATTTT
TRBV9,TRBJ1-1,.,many,CASSVEGRNTEAFF,TGTGCCAGCAGCGTAGAAGGCAGGAACACTGAAGCTTTCTTT
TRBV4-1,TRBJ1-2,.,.,CASSQDEQGDYGYTF,TGCGCCAGCAGCCAAGATGAACAGGGAGACTATGGCTACACCTTC
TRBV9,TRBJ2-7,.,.,CASSVSGVSYEQYF,TGTGCCAGCAGCGTCTCTGGGGTCTCCTACGAGCAGTACTTC
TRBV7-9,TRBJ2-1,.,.,CASLPGEAGNEQFF,TGTGCCAGCCTTCCAGGGGAGGCTGGCAATGAGCAGTTCTTC
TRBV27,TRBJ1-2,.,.,CASSLGGSSLSYTF,TGTGCCAGCAGTTTAGGGGGCTCGTCGTTAAGCTACACCTTC
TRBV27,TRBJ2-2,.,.,CASSLGVAGELFF,TGTGCCAGCAGTTTGGGGGTTGCCGGGGAGCTGTTTTTT
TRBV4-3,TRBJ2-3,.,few,CASSQGVVRPDTQYF,TGCGCCAGCAGCCAAGGGGTCGTCAGGCCGGATACGCAGTATTTT
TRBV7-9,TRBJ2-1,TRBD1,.,CASSQTGGAYNEQFF,TGTGCCAGCAGTCAGACAGGGGGAGCCTACAATGAGCAGTTCTTC
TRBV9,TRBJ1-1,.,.,CASSAPEGYGTEAFF,TGTGCCAGCAGCGCCCCGGAAGGGTATGGCACTGAAGCTTTCTTT
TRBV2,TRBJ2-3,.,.,CASRRGGGGTDTQYF,TGTGCCAGCCGCAGGGGGGGAGGCGGCACAGATACGCAGTATTTT
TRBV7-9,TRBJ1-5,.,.,CASSLDVGSSSQPQHF,TGTGCCAGCAGCTTAGATGTGGGTTCATCGTCTCAGCCCCAGCATTTT
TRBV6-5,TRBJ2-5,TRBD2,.,CASSHTSGSRETQYF,TGTGCCAGCAGCCACACTAGCGGGAGCCGAGAGACCCAGTACTTC